This is a list of T cell receptor beta chains from one sample in a study of blood T cell repertoires in COVID-19. TCRdb keeps only in-frame clones here, not all; method: immunoSEQ multiplex PCR. This table has about 190,000 clones, around nine tenths appearing once. Sequencing was carried out using peripheral blood. The source of these receptors is a man aged 50 or older with acute or convalescent COVID-19. Each CDR3 is given with its conserved first and last residue. The D gene is left open where the match is weak. The size field is filled for only some rows; it gives once, few, many or a size class.

v_gene	abundance	j_gene	d_gene	CDR3aa	CDR3nt
TRBV6-1	NA	TRBJ2-2	TRBD1	CASSLGTGVTGELFF	TGTGCCAGCAGTCTAGGGACAGGGGTTACAGGGGAGCTGTTTTTT
TRBV6-5	NA	TRBJ1-6	NA	CASDSVYNSPLHF	TGTGCCAGCGACAGCGTTTATAATTCACCCCTCCACTTT
TRBV7-2	NA	TRBJ1-2	TRBD1	CASSTQGGQGYGYTF	TGTGCCAGCAGCACCCAGGGGGGACAGGGGTATGGCTACACCTTC
TRBV4-1	once	TRBJ2-2	NA	CASSHPAGASGELFF	TGCGCCAGCAGCCATCCCGCAGGGGCTTCCGGGGAGCTGTTTTTT
TRBV19	NA	TRBJ1-4	NA	CASTPGTTNEKLFF	TGTGCCAGTACCCCGGGGACAACTAATGAAAAACTGTTTTTT
TRBV27	NA	TRBJ1-5	TRBD1	CASMGTGWSQPQHF	TGTGCCAGCATGGGGACAGGTTGGAGTCAGCCCCAGCATTTT
TRBV27	NA	TRBJ1-2	NA	CASSLGGNYGYTF	TGTGCCAGCAGTTTGGGAGGGAACTATGGCTACACCTTC
TRBV19	NA	TRBJ2-1	TRBD2	CASSIGLAGGNEQFF	TGTGCCAGTAGTATCGGGCTAGCGGGGGGAAATGAGCAGTTCTTC
TRBV5-1	NA	TRBJ1-1	NA	CASSLDGRGTEAFF	TGCGCCAGCAGCTTGGATGGGCGGGGGACTGAAGCTTTCTTT
TRBV19	NA	TRBJ1-5	NA	CASKSVTSPFREPQHF	TGTGCCAGTAAATCCGTAACCTCGCCTTTCAGGGAGCCCCAGCATTTT
TRBV7-8	NA	TRBJ1-1	TRBD1	CASSLTGGNTEAFF	TGTGCCAGCAGCTTAACAGGGGGGAACACTGAAGCTTTCTTT
TRBV4-1	NA	TRBJ2-5	TRBD1	CASSHVGQYQETQYF	TGCGCCAGCAGCCACGTGGGACAGTACCAAGAGACCCAGTACTTC
TRBV13	NA	TRBJ1-2	TRBD1	CASSWGQSKYGYTF	TGTGCCAGCAGCTGGGGACAGTCCAAATATGGCTACACCTTC
TRBV6-5	NA	TRBJ1-2	NA	CASTDPQGANYGYTF	TGTGCCAGCACCGACCCTCAAGGAGCTAACTATGGCTACACCTTC
TRBV2	NA	TRBJ1-3	NA	CASSERVPGDTIYF	TGTGCCAGCAGCGAGAGGGTCCCCGGGGACACCATATATTTT
TRBV7-9	NA	TRBJ2-1	NA	CASIPTGSYNEQFF	TGTGCCAGCATCCCGACGGGCTCCTACAATGAGCAGTTCTTC
TRBV5-4	NA	TRBJ1-6	NA	CASSLPGPGRDSPLHF	TGTGCCAGCAGTCTACCGGGCCCCGGGAGGGATTCACCCCTCCACTTT
TRBV7-9	few	TRBJ1-5	NA	CASSLVGSGGNQPQHF	TGTGCCAGCAGCTTAGTCGGTTCGGGTGGCAATCAGCCCCAGCATTTT
TRBV7-8	NA	TRBJ1-6	TRBD1	CASSSTGESSPLHF	TGTGCCAGCAGCTCGACAGGGGAGAGTTCACCCCTCCACTTT
TRBV2	NA	TRBJ1-1	NA	CASSEWGGSGTEAFF	TGTGCCAGCAGTGAATGGGGGGGCTCGGGCACTGAAGCTTTCTTT
TRBV28	NA	TRBJ1-3	NA	CASSPDRISGNTIYF	TGTGCCAGCAGTCCGGACAGAATCTCTGGAAACACCATATATTTT
TRBV7-9	NA	TRBJ2-1	TRBD2	CASSLVRLADSYNEQFF	TGTGCCAGCAGCTTAGTGAGACTAGCGGACTCCTACAATGAGCAGTTCTTC
TRBV18	NA	TRBJ1-1	TRBD1	CASSLTGTGETEAFF	TGTGCCAGCTCATTAACCGGGACAGGGGAGACTGAAGCTTTCTTT
TRBV11-2	NA	TRBJ1-2	NA	CASSLVAGTVGYGYTF	TGTGCCAGCAGCTTAGTTGCCGGTACAGTAGGATATGGCTACACCTTC
TRBV6-2/TRBV6-3	few	TRBJ1-1	NA	CASSPSLGGLPNTEAFF	TGTGCCAGCAGTCCCAGTTTGGGGGGACTCCCGAACACTGAAGCTTTCTTT
TRBV5-1	NA	TRBJ1-3	TRBD1	CASSPGGGNTIYF	TGCGCCAGCAGCCCAGGGGGCGGAAACACCATATATTTT
TRBV27	NA	TRBJ2-1	TRBD2	CASSLKWGSSGAPSEQFF	TGTGCCAGCAGTTTAAAGTGGGGTTCTAGCGGGGCTCCCAGTGAGCAGTTCTTC
TRBV7-8	NA	TRBJ1-6	NA	CASSSRSYNSPLHF	TGTGCCAGCAGCTCCCGGTCCTATAATTCACCCCTCCACTTT
TRBV28	few	TRBJ1-2	TRBD1	CASRRQGNYGYTF	TGTGCCAGCAGGCGACAGGGAAACTATGGCTACACCTTC
TRBV2	NA	TRBJ2-5	TRBD2	CASSEVAGGETQYF	TGTGCCAGCAGTGAAGTAGCGGGAGGTGAGACCCAGTACTTC
TRBV30	NA	TRBJ1-1	TRBD1	CAWTYGQGFSEAFF	TGTGCCTGGACCTACGGACAGGGGTTTTCTGAAGCTTTCTTT
TRBV28	NA	TRBJ2-2	NA	CASSRSGLMNTGELFF	TGTGCCAGCAGTCGGTCGGGACTCATGAACACCGGGGAGCTGTTTTTT
TRBV7-8	once	TRBJ2-2	NA	CASSLLPSGTTHEGELFF	TGTGCCAGCAGCTTGCTACCTTCCGGGACAACTCATGAAGGGGAGCTGTTTTTT
TRBV5-8	NA	TRBJ1-1	TRBD1	CASSYYRGEAFF	TGTGCCAGCAGCTATTACAGGGGCGAAGCTTTCTTT
TRBV19	NA	TRBJ2-6	TRBD1	CASCERPGQGFLGANVLTF	TGTGCCAGCTGTGAACGACCGGGACAGGGGTTCCTTGGGGCCAACGTCCTGACTTTC
TRBV5-1	NA	TRBJ2-2	TRBD2	CASTTPGGGTGELFF	TGCGCCAGCACCACCCCGGGAGGAGGAACCGGGGAGCTGTTTTTT
TRBV6-5	NA	TRBJ1-1	NA	CASSFWSDNTEAFF	TGTGCCAGCAGTTTCTGGTCAGATAACACTGAAGCTTTCTTT
TRBV6-5	NA	TRBJ1-5	NA	CASSPGPFWAQHF	TGTGCCAGCAGCCCAGGGCCGTTTTGGGCCCAGCATTTT
TRBV11-1	few	TRBJ2-3	TRBD2	CASSQRGHTQYF	TGTGCCAGCAGCCAGCGGGGCCATACGCAGTATTTT
TRBV3-1/TRBV3-2	NA	TRBJ1-4	NA	CASSQFQGGEKLFF	TGTGCCAGCAGCCAATTCCAGGGAGGCGAAAAACTGTTTTTT
TRBV5-1	NA	TRBJ2-2	NA	CASSLTGFTGELFF	TGCGCCAGCAGCTTAACAGGGTTCACCGGGGAGCTGTTTTTT
TRBV6-6	once	TRBJ1-5	TRBD1	CASQNHRGLNQPQHF	TGTGCCAGCCAAAACCACAGGGGGCTAAATCAGCCCCAGCATTTT
TRBV9	NA	TRBJ2-1	TRBD1	CASSVFGTGINEQFF	TGTGCCAGCAGCGTGTTTGGGACAGGGATAAATGAGCAGTTCTTC
TRBV5-1	once	TRBJ1-5	NA	CASSRSGGSNQPQHF	TGCGCCAGCAGCCGTTCGGGGGGAAGCAATCAGCCCCAGCATTTT
TRBV6-6	NA	TRBJ1-1	NA	CASSQDRLNTEAFF	TGTGCCAGCAGTCAGGACAGATTGAACACTGAAGCTTTCTTT
TRBV18	NA	TRBJ2-2	TRBD1	CASSRRDSLTGELFF	TGTGCCAGCTCCCGACGGGACAGTTTAACCGGGGAGCTGTTTTTT
TRBV6-1	NA	TRBJ1-2	NA	CASSEAPGIVWGYTF	TGTGCCAGCAGTGAAGCTCCAGGGATTGTATGGGGCTACACCTTC
TRBV11-2	NA	TRBJ1-5	NA	CASSPGLQNQPQHF	TGTGCCAGCAGCCCGGGACTCCAGAATCAGCCCCAGCATTTT
TRBV4-3	NA	TRBJ1-2	NA	CASSQDGGYGYTF	TGCGCCAGCAGCCAAGACGGGGGTTATGGCTACACCTTC
TRBV4-1	NA	TRBJ1-6	TRBD1	CASSYRDSSYNSPLHF	TGCGCCAGCAGCTACCGGGACAGCTCCTATAATTCACCCCTCCACTTT
TRBV7-9	NA	TRBJ2-1	TRBD2	CASSPLAGSSYNEQFF	TGTGCCAGCAGCCCCCTAGCGGGTAGCTCCTACAATGAGCAGTTCTTC
TRBV6-2/TRBV6-3	NA	TRBJ2-1	TRBD1	CASSSGGQGANEQFF	TGTGCCAGCAGTTCCGGTGGACAGGGAGCAAATGAGCAGTTCTTC
TRBV4-1	NA	TRBJ1-5	NA	CASSQDPNRSGAGNQPQHF	TGCGCCAGCAGCCAAGATCCTAATCGTTCGGGTGCCGGCAATCAGCCCCAGCATTTT
TRBV28	once	TRBJ1-1	NA	CASSSMIVRGTNTEAFF	TGTGCCAGCAGTTCTATGATAGTGAGGGGGACGAACACTGAAGCTTTCTTT
TRBV11-2	NA	TRBJ2-3	NA	CASSLRVRDTQYF	TGTGCCAGCAGCTTGAGGGTTCGAGATACGCAGTATTTT
TRBV5-1	NA	TRBJ2-1	TRBD2	CASSLILAPNNEQFF	TGCGCCAGCAGCTTGATACTAGCGCCCAACAATGAGCAGTTCTTC
TRBV19	once	TRBJ2-1	NA	CASSIPTKGGNEQFF	TGTGCCAGTAGTATCCCTACAAAGGGAGGCAATGAGCAGTTCTTC
TRBV19	NA	TRBJ2-1	TRBD2	CASSIAGGRVNEQFF	TGTGCCAGTAGTATAGCGGGAGGGCGCGTTAATGAGCAGTTCTTC
TRBV27	NA	TRBJ2-7	TRBD1	CASSFTGGGEQYF	TGTGCCAGCAGTTTCACAGGGGGCGGGGAGCAGTACTTC